This TCR beta chain was identified during a study of identical twins. TCRdb itself ran the 5' RACE reads through MiXCR, one entry per CDR3 protein. Of 550,000 to 700,000 distinct CDR3 sequences detected, 21% appear once; the ten largest clones hold 4.3%. The CDR3 length is 14 residues. Germline V gene lookup returns CDR1 SGHVS and CDR2 FNYEAQ. V shed 5 bases and J shed 5 bases, with 15 bases lying between them. These data also featured in a second study, about T cells expressing NK-cell markers.

The TCR sequence derives from a woman aged 18 to 35 in good health. The chain is built from TRBV7-6 and TRBJ2-5, with D perhaps TRBD1 or TRBD2 (7 bases each). Sequencing was performed on PBMCs. CDR3 sequence reads: CASSRWQGGETQYF. The CDR3 region has the DNA TGTGCCAGCAGCCGCTGGCAGGGGGGGGAGACCCAGTACTTC.